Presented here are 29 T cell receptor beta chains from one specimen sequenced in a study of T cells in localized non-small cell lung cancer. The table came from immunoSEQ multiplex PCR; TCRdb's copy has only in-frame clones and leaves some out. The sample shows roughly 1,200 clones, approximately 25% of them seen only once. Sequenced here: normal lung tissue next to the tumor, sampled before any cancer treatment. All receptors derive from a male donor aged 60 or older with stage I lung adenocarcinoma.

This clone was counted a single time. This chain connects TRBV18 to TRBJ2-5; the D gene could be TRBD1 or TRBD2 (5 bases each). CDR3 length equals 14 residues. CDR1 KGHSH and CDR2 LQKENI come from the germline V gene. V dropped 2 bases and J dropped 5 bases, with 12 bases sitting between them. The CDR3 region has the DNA TGTGCCAGCTCACCAGACCTCAGGGAGGAGACCCAGTACTTC. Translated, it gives CASSPDLREETQYF.

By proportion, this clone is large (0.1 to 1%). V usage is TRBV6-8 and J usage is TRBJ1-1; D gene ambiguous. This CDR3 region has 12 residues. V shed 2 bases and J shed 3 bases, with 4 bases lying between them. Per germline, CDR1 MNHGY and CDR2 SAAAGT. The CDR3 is CASSYSDTEAFF. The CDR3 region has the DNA TGTGCCAGCAGTTACAGCGACACTGAAGCTTTCTTT.

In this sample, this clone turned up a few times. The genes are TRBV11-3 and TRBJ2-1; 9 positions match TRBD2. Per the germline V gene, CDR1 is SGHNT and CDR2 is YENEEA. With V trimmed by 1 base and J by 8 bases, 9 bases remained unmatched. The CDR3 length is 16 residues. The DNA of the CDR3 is TGTGCCAGCAGCTTAGGAAGTGGCGGGAGGGTGGATGAGCAGTTCTTC. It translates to CASSLGSGGRVDEQFF.

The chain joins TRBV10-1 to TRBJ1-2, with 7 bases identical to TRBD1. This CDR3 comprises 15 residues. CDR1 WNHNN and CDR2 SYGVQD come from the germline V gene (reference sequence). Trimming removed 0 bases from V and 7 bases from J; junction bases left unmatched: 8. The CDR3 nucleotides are TGCGCCAGCAGTGAGTCTCGAGGGGGCAATGCTGGCTACACCTTC. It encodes CASSESRGGNAGYTF.

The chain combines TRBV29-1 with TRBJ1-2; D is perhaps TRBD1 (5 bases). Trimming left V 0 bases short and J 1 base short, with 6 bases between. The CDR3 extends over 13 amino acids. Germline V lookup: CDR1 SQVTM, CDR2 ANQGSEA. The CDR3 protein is CSVEDRVNYGYTF. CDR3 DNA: TGCAGCGTTGAAGACAGGGTTAACTATGGCTACACCTTC.

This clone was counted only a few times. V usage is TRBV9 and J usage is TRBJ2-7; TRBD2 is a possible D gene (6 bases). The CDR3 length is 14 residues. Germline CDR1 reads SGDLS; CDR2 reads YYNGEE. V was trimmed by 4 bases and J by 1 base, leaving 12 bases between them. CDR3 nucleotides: TGTGCCAGCAGCCCCGACGGGGGTTCCTACGAGCAGTACTTC. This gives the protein CASSPDGGSYEQYF.

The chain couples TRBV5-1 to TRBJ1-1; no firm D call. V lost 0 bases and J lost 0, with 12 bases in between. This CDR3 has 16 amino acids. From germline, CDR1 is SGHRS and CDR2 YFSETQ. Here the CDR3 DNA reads TGCGCCAGCAGCTTGGGAATCGGTAACATGAACACTGAAGCTTTCTTT. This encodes CASSLGIGNMNTEAFF.

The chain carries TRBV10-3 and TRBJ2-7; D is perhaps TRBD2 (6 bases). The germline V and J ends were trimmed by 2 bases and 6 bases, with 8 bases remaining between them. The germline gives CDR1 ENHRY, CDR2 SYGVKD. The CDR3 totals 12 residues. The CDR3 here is CAISEPGGEQYF. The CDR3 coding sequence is TGTGCCATCAGTGAGCCCGGGGGCGAGCAGTACTTC.

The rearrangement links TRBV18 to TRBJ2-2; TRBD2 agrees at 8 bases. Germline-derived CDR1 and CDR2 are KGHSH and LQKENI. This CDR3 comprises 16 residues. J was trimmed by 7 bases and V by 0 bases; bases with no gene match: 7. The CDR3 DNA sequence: TGTGCCAGCTCACCACCGGTGAGCGGGAGCGGCGGGGAGCTGTTTTTT. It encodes CASSPPVSGSGGELFF.

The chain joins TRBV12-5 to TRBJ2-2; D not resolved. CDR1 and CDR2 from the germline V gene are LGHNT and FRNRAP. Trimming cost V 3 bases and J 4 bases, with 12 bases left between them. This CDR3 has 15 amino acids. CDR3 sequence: CASGLGEPGTGELFF. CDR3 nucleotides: TGTGCTAGTGGTTTAGGCGAGCCGGGCACCGGGGAGCTGTTTTTT.

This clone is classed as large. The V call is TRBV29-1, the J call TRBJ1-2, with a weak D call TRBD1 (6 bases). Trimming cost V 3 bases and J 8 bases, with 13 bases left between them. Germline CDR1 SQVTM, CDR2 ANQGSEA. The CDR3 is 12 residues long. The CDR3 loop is CSVDGGRGGYTF. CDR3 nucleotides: TGCAGCGTTGACGGGGGCCGTGGCGGCTACACCTTC.

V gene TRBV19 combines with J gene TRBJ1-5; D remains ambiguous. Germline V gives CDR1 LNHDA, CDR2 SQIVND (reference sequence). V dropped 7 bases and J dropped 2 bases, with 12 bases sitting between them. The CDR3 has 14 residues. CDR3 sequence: CASMVQLGNQPQHF. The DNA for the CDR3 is TGTGCCAGTATGGTCCAGTTGGGCAATCAGCCCCAGCATTTT.

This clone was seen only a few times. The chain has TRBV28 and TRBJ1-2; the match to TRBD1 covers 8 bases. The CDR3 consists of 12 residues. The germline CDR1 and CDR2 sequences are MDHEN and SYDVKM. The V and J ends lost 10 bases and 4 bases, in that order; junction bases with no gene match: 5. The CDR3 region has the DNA TGTGCCACCACAGGGACAGGCTATGGCTACACCTTC. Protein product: CATTGTGYGYTF.

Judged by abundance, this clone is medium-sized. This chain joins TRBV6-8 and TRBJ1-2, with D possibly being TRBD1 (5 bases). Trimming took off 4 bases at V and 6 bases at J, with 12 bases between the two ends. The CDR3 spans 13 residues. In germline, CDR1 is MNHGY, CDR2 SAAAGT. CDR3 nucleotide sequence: TGTGCCAGCAGTTCCCAGGGCGGCGATGGCTACACCTTC. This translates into CASSSQGGDGYTF.

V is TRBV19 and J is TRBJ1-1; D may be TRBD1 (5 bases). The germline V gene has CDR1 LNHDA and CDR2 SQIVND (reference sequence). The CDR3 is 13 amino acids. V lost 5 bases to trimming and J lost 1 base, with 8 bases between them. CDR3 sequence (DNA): TGTGCCAGTAGTTTCGGGGGGAACACTGAAGCTTTCTTT. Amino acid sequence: CASSFGGNTEAFF.

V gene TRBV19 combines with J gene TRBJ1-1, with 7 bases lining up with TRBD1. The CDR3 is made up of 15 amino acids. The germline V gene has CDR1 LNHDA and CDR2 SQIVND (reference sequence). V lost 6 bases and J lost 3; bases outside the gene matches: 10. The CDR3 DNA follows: TGTGCCAGTAGAGTTTTGACAGGGACTTACACTGAAGCTTTCTTT. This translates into CASRVLTGTYTEAFF.

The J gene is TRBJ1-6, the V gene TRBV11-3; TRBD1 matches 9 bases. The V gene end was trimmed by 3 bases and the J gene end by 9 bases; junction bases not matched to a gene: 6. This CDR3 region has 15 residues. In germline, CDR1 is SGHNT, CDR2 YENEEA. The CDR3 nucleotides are TGTGCCAGCAGCTTCTCCGGGACAGGGAGTTCACCCCTCCACTTT. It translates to CASSFSGTGSSPLHF.

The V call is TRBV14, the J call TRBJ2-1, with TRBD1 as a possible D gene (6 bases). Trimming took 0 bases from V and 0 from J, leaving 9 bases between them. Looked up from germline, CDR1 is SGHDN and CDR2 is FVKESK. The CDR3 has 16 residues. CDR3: CASSQEPDSSYNEQFF. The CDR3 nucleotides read TGTGCCAGCAGCCAAGAACCGGACAGCTCCTACAATGAGCAGTTCTTC.

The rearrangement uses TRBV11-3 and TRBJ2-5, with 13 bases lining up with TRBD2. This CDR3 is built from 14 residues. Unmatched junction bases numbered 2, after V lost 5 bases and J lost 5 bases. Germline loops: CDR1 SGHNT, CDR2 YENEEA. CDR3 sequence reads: CASSGLAGEETQYF. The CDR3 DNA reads TGTGCCAGCAGCGGACTAGCGGGAGAGGAGACCCAGTACTTC.

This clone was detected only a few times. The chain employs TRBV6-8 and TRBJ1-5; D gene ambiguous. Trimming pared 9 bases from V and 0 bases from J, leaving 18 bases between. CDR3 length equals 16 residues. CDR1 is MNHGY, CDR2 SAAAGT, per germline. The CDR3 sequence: CASMKGLDYSNQPQHF. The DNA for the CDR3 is TGTGCCAGTATGAAAGGACTGGATTATAGCAATCAGCCCCAGCATTTT.

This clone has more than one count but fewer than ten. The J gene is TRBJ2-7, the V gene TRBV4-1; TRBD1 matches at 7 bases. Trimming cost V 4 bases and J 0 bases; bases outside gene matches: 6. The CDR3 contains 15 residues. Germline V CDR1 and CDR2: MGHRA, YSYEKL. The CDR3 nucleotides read TGCGCCAGCAGCCGAGAGCGACAGGGCTCCTACGAGCAGTACTTC. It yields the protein CASSRERQGSYEQYF.

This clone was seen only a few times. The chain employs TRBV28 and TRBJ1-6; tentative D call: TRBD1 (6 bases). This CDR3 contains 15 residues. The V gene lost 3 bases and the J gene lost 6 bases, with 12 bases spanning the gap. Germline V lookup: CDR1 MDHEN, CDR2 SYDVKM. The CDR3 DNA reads TGTGCCAGCAGTTTTGGACAGCAACTTAATTCACCCCTCCACTTT. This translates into CASSFGQQLNSPLHF.

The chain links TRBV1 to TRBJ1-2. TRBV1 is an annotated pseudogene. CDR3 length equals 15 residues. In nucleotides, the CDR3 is TGCGCCAGCAGACCTTCGCGGGGGGGCAGCTATGGCTACACCTTC. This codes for CASRPSRGGSYGYTF.

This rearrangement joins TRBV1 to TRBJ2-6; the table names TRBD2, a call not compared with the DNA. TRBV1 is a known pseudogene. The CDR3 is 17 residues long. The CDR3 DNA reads TGCACCAGCAGAGTCGGGTGTTTGTGCACTCGGGCCAACGTCCTGACTTTC. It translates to CTSRVGCLCTRANVLTF.

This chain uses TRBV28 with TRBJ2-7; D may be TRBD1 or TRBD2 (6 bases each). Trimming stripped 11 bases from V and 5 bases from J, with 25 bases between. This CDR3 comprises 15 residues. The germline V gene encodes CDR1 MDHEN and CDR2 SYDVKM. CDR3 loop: CAAGPTGASSDEQYF. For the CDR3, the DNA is TGTGCCGCAGGGCCCACGGGGGCCAGTAGTGACGAGCAGTACTTC.

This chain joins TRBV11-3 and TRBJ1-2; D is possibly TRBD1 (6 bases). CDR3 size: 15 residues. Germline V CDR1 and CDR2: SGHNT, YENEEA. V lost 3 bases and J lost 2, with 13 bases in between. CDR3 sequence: CASSLAFGQNYGYTF. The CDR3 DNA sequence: TGTGCCAGCAGCTTGGCCTTCGGACAGAACTATGGCTACACCTTC.

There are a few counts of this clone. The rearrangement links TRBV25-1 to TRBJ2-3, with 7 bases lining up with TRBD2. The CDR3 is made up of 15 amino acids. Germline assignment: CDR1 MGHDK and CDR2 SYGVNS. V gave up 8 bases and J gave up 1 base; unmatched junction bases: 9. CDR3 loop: CASGRGIRGTDTQYF. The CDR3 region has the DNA TGTGCCAGCGGGCGGGGGATTCGAGGCACAGATACGCAGTATTTT.

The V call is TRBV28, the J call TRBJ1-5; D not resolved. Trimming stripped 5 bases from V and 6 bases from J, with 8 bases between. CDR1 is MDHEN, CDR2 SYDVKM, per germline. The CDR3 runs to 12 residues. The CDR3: CASSEGIQPQHF. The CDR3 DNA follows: TGTGCCAGCAGTGAGGGAATTCAGCCCCAGCATTTT.

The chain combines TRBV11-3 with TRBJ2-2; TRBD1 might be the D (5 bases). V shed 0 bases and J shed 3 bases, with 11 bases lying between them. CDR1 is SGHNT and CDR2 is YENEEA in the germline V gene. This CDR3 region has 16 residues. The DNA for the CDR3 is TGTGCCAGCAGCTTAGATGGGGCTGGCTACACCGGGGAGCTGTTTTTT. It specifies CASSLDGAGYTGELFF. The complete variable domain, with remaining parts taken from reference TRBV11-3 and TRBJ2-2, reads EAGVVQSPRYKIIEKKQPVAFWCNPISGHNTLYWYLQNLGQGPELLIRYENEEAVDDSQLPKDRFSAERLKGVDSTLKIQPAELGDSAVYLCASSLDGAGYTGELFFGEGSRLTVL.